A selection of T cell receptor beta chains follows, all from one sample in a study of T cells in Graves' hyperthyroidism and ophthalmopathy. Each CDR3 protein gets one entry after TCRdb re-called the multiplex PCR reads with MiXCR. Here the sample spans about 740,000 distinct CDR3 sequences, 11% to 15% being singletons. The material sequenced was blood. The receptors come from a woman between 18 and 30 years old with Graves' hyperthyroidism. CDR3s include the opening cysteine and the closing phenylalanine or tryptophan. The order of the fields is clone size, D gene, V gene, J gene, CDR3 protein, CDR3 DNA. D genes are given only for firm matches. Clone size is stated in some rows and not others, as once, few, many or a class when expanded.

size: many
D: -
V: TRBV2
J: TRBJ2-7
CDR3: CASSLQLEQYF
DNA: TGTGCCAGCAGCCTGCAGCTTGAGCAGTACTTC

size: few
D: -
V: TRBV4-1
J: TRBJ2-1
CDR3: CASSQDPGDNEQFF
DNA: TGCGCCAGCAGCCAAGATCCCGGGGACAATGAGCAGTTCTTC

size: few
D: -
V: TRBV19
J: TRBJ2-5
CDR3: CASSISRGGPQETQYF
DNA: TGTGCCAGTAGTATAAGTCGGGGAGGCCCCCAAGAGACCCAGTACTTC

size: many
D: TRBD2
V: TRBV7-9
J: TRBJ2-1
CDR3: CASSASSGRTYNEQFF
DNA: TGTGCCAGCAGCGCTTCTAGCGGGAGGACCTACAATGAGCAGTTCTTC

size: -
D: -
V: TRBV27
J: TRBJ1-5
CDR3: CASKAGGGSQPQHF
DNA: TGTGCCAGCAAGGCCGGAGGAGGAAGTCAGCCCCAGCATTTT

size: many
D: -
V: TRBV12-3/TRBV12-4
J: TRBJ2-2
CDR3: CASSPPLGEQNTGELFF
DNA: TGTGCCAGCAGTCCTCCCTTAGGAGAGCAGAACACCGGGGAGCTGTTTTTT

size: many
D: TRBD2
V: TRBV7-2
J: TRBJ2-3
CDR3: CASSSSGTDTDTQYF
DNA: TGTGCCAGCAGCTCTAGCGGGACGGACACAGATACGCAGTATTTT

size: -
D: -
V: TRBV4-1
J: TRBJ2-2
CDR3: CASRPRGQGSRGELFF
DNA: TGCGCCAGCAGACCCCGCGGTCAAGGGAGCCGCGGGGAGCTGTTTTTT

size: -
D: -
V: TRBV20-1
J: TRBJ2-1
CDR3: CSAQNAGRRNEQFF
DNA: TGCAGTGCTCAAAACGCGGGTCGAAGGAATGAGCAGTTCTTC

size: -
D: TRBD2
V: TRBV4-2
J: TRBJ2-1
CDR3: CASSRLSGSSYNEQFF
DNA: TGTGCCAGCAGCCGGCTTAGCGGGAGTTCCTACAATGAGCAGTTCTTC

size: -
D: -
V: TRBV7-9
J: TRBJ2-1
CDR3: CASSPGPNSYNEQFF
DNA: TGTGCCAGCAGCCCTGGACCGAACTCCTACAATGAGCAGTTCTTC

size: many
D: TRBD2
V: TRBV11-2
J: TRBJ2-3
CDR3: CASSLIIRKTSGSTDTQYF
DNA: TGTGCCAGCAGCTTAATTATTCGGAAGACTAGCGGCAGCACAGATACGCAGTATTTT

size: many
D: -
V: TRBV7-9
J: TRBJ1-1
CDR3: CASSPIRGDTEAFF
DNA: TGTGCCAGCAGCCCCATCCGGGGGGACACTGAAGCTTTCTTT

size: many
D: -
V: TRBV11-3
J: TRBJ2-1
CDR3: CASNIGTYNEQFF
DNA: TGTGCCAGCAACATCGGGACGTACAATGAGCAGTTCTTC

size: many
D: TRBD2
V: TRBV3-1
J: TRBJ2-3
CDR3: CASSQDFLAGGYTQYF
DNA: TGTGCCAGCAGCCAAGACTTTCTAGCGGGAGGGTATACGCAGTATTTT

size: -
D: -
V: TRBV7-6
J: TRBJ2-1
CDR3: CASSLVSAQENEQFF
DNA: TGTGCCAGCAGCTTAGTTAGCGCTCAAGAGAATGAGCAGTTCTTC

size: few
D: -
V: TRBV20-1
J: TRBJ2-7
CDR3: CSARDLVRSLSYEQYF
DNA: TGCAGTGCTAGAGATCTCGTACGTAGCCTATCCTACGAGCAGTACTTC

size: -
D: -
V: TRBV2
J: TRBJ1-6
CDR3: CASSQGVSPLHF
DNA: TGTGCCAGCAGTCAGGGTGTCTCACCCCTCCACTTT

size: many
D: -
V: TRBV18
J: TRBJ1-3
CDR3: CASSPHRDPGNTIYF
DNA: TGTGCCAGCTCACCACACAGGGATCCTGGAAACACCATATATTTT

size: many
D: -
V: TRBV2
J: TRBJ1-5
CDR3: CASSEGLNWPQHF
DNA: TGTGCCAGCAGTGAGGGCCTTAACTGGCCCCAGCATTTT

size: many
D: -
V: TRBV28
J: TRBJ1-2
CDR3: CASRVTVNYGYTF
DNA: TGTGCCAGCAGGGTGACCGTAAACTATGGCTACACCTTC

size: many
D: -
V: TRBV7-9
J: TRBJ2-5
CDR3: CASTPPSGVETQYF
DNA: TGTGCCAGCACCCCCCCCAGTGGGGTGGAGACCCAGTACTTC

size: many
D: -
V: TRBV11-2
J: TRBJ1-6
CDR3: CASSLRGAAYNSPLHF
DNA: TGTGCCAGCAGCTTACGGGGGGCGGCATATAATTCACCCCTCCACTTT

size: many
D: -
V: TRBV13
J: TRBJ1-2
CDR3: CASSPPRNYGYTF
DNA: TGTGCCAGCAGCCCGCCGAGAAACTATGGCTACACCTTC

size: -
D: TRBD1
V: TRBV20-1
J: TRBJ2-2
CDR3: CSASRRQGAIGELFF
DNA: TGCAGTGCTAGTCGACGACAGGGGGCGATCGGGGAGCTGTTTTTT

size: many
D: -
V: TRBV11-2
J: TRBJ1-4
CDR3: CASSTNSGFNEKLFF
DNA: TGTGCCAGCAGCACAAACAGTGGCTTTAATGAAAAACTGTTTTTT

size: many
D: TRBD2
V: TRBV3-1
J: TRBJ2-5
CDR3: CASSLAGLGARAQYF
DNA: TGTGCCAGCAGCCTAGCGGGATTAGGAGCAAGGGCCCAGTACTTC

size: few
D: -
V: TRBV6-5
J: TRBJ1-1
CDR3: CASSYSIYAPLAEAFF
DNA: TGTGCCAGCAGTTACTCGATATACGCGCCGCTCGCTGAAGCTTTCTTT

size: -
D: -
V: TRBV18
J: TRBJ1-3
CDR3: CASSRSPTGNTIYF
DNA: TGTGCCAGCTCGAGATCGCCGACTGGAAACACCATATATTTT